The following is a T cell receptor (beta chain) sequence with its context. Its cognate antigen is unknown. The data stem from a study of T cells expressing NK-cell markers. As for the study in general: Source material for TCR beta repertoires consisted of sorted CD3+CD56+NKG2C+, CD3+CD56+NKG2C- and CD3+CD56-NKG2C+ T cells. Sequencing covered eight donors, seven HCMV-seropositive and one seronegative. The study's findings and limits: Dominance of the CD3+CD56-NKG2C+ fraction by these clonotypes also held in a handful of donors.

The CDR3 sequence is 11 residues long. Scientists made TCR beta cDNA using 5'RACE template switching with UMIs. With the 5' RACE reads reprocessed, TCRdb shows one record per CDR3 protein and no DNA. The sample table includes 250,000 to 300,000 distinct CDR3 sequences. V is TRBV12-3 or TRBV12-4 and J is TRBJ2-7; TCRdb outputs TRBD2, but without DNA this stays unchecked. The source material was blood T cells: a sorted CD56 or NKG2C T cell subset, CD4+ or CD8+ T cells, or bulk PBMC T cells (not recorded which). The receptor's source is a man aged 18 to 29 in good health. CDR3: CASGGRNEQYF.